These 30 T cell receptor beta chains were sequenced from one sample in a study of T cells in localized non-small cell lung cancer. Sequencing used immunoSEQ multiplex PCR; TCRdb keeps in-frame clones, though not all of them. Here the sample spans tens of thousands of clones, approximately 87% being singletons. The sample here was peripheral blood, taken before any cancer treatment. The receptors shown here come from a male donor aged 60 or over with stage III squamous cell lung carcinoma.

CDR3 DNA sequence: TGTGCCAGCAGCCGGGACAGGGCGCTGCGTTCACCCCTCCACTTT. This translates into CASSRDRALRSPLHF. The chain is built from TRBV14 and TRBJ1-6; TRBD1 aligns across 9 bases. After removal of 4 bases from V and 9 bases from J, the junction contained 7 bases not matched to a gene. The CDR3 sequence is 15 residues long. Germline V gene data show CDR1 as SGHDN and CDR2 as FVKESK.

The chain recombines TRBV30 with TRBJ2-1; a weak D match, TRBD2 (5 bases). The CDR3 loop spans 16 amino acids. V lost 1 base and J 9 bases, leaving 22 bases between the germline ends. Germline assignment: CDR1 GTSNPN and CDR2 SVGIG (reference sequence). The CDR3 coding sequence is TGTGCCTGGAGTGCCCTTAGCGCTCGCTTGGCAGGTGAGCAGTTCTTC. The encoded protein is CAWSALSARLAGEQFF. Full variable domain (rest looked up from reference TRBV30 and TRBJ2-1): SQTIHQWPATLVQPVGSPLSLECTVEGTSNPNLYWYRQAAGRGLQLLFYSVGIGQISSEVPQNLSASRPQDRQFILSSKKLLLSDSGFYLCAWSALSARLAGEQFFGPGTRLTVL.

This clone was seen a handful of times. The chain uses TRBV30 and TRBJ1-5; no definite D call. Trimming pared 4 bases from V and 1 base from J, leaving 14 bases between. The CDR3 consists of 15 residues. CDR1 is GTSNPN and CDR2 is SVGIG in the germline V gene (reference sequence). CDR3 nucleotide sequence: TGTGCCTGGACCCGGACGGGGATAAGCAATCAGCCCCAGCATTTT. Encoded protein: CAWTRTGISNQPQHF.

The chain combines TRBV7-8 with TRBJ1-2; maybe TRBD1 (5 bases). CDR3 length: 15 amino acids. CDR1 SGHVS and CDR2 FQNEAQ come from the germline V gene. V was clipped by 5 bases and J by 6 bases, with 19 bases between them. CDR3 sequence: CASSPEHGGFDGYTF. In nucleotides, the CDR3 is TGTGCCAGCAGCCCTGAACACGGGGGATTCGATGGCTACACCTTC.

The chain recombines TRBV5-6 with TRBJ1-6; TRBD1 aligns across 8 bases. V shed 3 bases, J shed 7 bases, and the junction held 9 bases outside the gene matches. The CDR3 totals 16 residues. Per germline, CDR1 SGHDT and CDR2 YYEEEE. The CDR3 reads CASSSGGALKNSPLHF. CDR3 sequence (DNA): TGTGCCAGCAGCTCAGGGGGCGCATTAAAGAATTCACCCCTCCACTTT.

In this sample, this clone turned up once. V gene TRBV9 combines with J gene TRBJ1-3; 10 bases match TRBD1. The CDR3 is made up of 16 amino acids. Germline V gene sequence: CDR1 SGDLS, CDR2 YYNGEE. V was clipped by 4 bases and J by 1 base; unmatched bases: 5. As DNA, the CDR3 is TGTGCCAGCAGCACAGGACAGGGGGTGTCTGGAAACACCATATATTTT. This encodes CASSTGQGVSGNTIYF.

The chain employs TRBV5-4 and TRBJ2-3; maybe TRBD2 (5 bases). Germline assignment: CDR1 SGHNT and CDR2 YYREEE (reference sequence). The V gene lost 0 bases and the J gene lost 6 bases, with 11 bases spanning the gap. The CDR3 covers 14 residues. CDR3 bases: TGTGCCAGCAGCTTGGGAGGGAGCTCCGATACGCAGTATTTT. Its protein is CASSLGGSSDTQYF. The full variable domain, with the rest looked up from reference TRBV5-4 and TRBJ2-3, is ETGVTQSPTHLIKTRGQQVTLRCSSQSGHNTVSWYQQALGQGPQFIFQYYREEENGRGNFPPRFSGLQFPNYSSELNVNALELDDSALYLCASSLGGSSDTQYFGPGTRLTVL.

The CDR3 DNA is TGTGCCAGCAGCTCCTCTACTGGGGCCAACGTCCTGACTTTC. Amino acids: CASSSSTGANVLTF. V and J are TRBV11-3 and TRBJ2-6; unclear D gene. This CDR3 region has 14 residues. Germline values: CDR1 SGHNT, CDR2 YENEEA. Deletions cut 4 bases from V and 2 bases from J, with 6 bases between.

This clone was observed a few times. The chain carries TRBV7-8 and TRBJ1-4; D gene ambiguous. The V end was cut by 2 bases, the J end by 7 bases, with 8 bases between. CDR3 length: 13 residues. Germline CDR1 SGHVS, CDR2 FQNEAQ. CDR3 amino acids: CASSLPASEKLFF. CDR3 bases: TGTGCCAGCAGCTTACCAGCCTCTGAAAAACTGTTTTTT.

The genes are TRBV7-2 and TRBJ1-2, with D unresolved. The CDR3 consists of 11 residues. V was cut by 1 base and J by 13 bases, with 10 bases left in between. In germline, CDR1 is SGHTA, CDR2 FQGNSA. CDR3 bases: TGTGCCAGCAGCTTAGTTATTGATGTCACCTTC. This translates into CASSLVIDVTF. Filled out from reference TRBV7-2 and TRBJ1-2, the complete variable domain reads GAGVSQSPSNKVTEKGKDVELRCDPISGHTALYWYRQSLGQGLEFLIYFQGNSAPDKSGLPSDRFSAERTGGSVSTLTIQRTQQEDSAVYLCASSLVIDVTFGSGTRLTVV.

There are a few counts of this clone. The chain links TRBV29-1 to TRBJ1-1, with TRBD1 matching over 8 bases. From germline, CDR1 is SQVTM and CDR2 ANQGSEA. The V segment lost 3 bases and the J segment 7 bases; nucleotides outside the gene matches: 13. This CDR3 region has 15 residues. The CDR3, as DNA: TGCAGCGTTGAGGAGGACGGCAGGGGGCGAGTTGAAGCTTTCTTT. Amino acid sequence: CSVEEDGRGRVEAFF.

The chain is built from TRBV7-9 and TRBJ2-5; TRBD1 might be the D (7 bases). The CDR3 covers 14 residues. The V gene lost 4 bases and the J gene lost 7 bases, with 16 bases spanning the gap. Germline lookup yields CDR1 SEHNR and CDR2 FQNEAQ (reference sequence). The CDR3 is CASSSTWQGGTQYF. CDR3 coding DNA: TGTGCCAGCAGCTCAACATGGCAGGGGGGGACCCAGTACTTC.

The chain recombines TRBV30 with TRBJ1-2; no clear D. V gave up 0 bases and J gave up 5 bases, with 7 bases separating them. This CDR3 is 12 amino acids long. The germline CDR1 and CDR2 sequences are GTSNPN and SVGIG (reference sequence). The CDR3 here is CAWSVGEYGYTF. As DNA, the CDR3 is TGTGCCTGGAGTGTAGGAGAATATGGCTACACCTTC.

The chain recombines TRBV5-1 with TRBJ1-6; 7 bases fit TRBD1. Germline CDR1 is SGHRS and CDR2 is YFSETQ. The CDR3 loop spans 15 amino acids. The junction had 7 bases not matched to a gene; V was cut back by 0 bases and J by 10 bases. CDR3 in amino acids: CASSLDKGAISPLHF. CDR3 bases: TGCGCCAGCAGCTTGGACAAGGGGGCTATCTCACCCCTCCACTTT.

This clone has just one count. This chain connects TRBV4-3 to TRBJ2-3; no firm D call. This CDR3 spans 15 amino acids. The V end lost 0 bases, the J end lost 0 bases, and 7 bases lay between the germline ends. CDR1 LGHNA and CDR2 YSLEER come from the germline V gene. The CDR3 loop is CASSQDPQSTDTQYF. The CDR3 nucleotides are TGCGCCAGCAGCCAAGATCCCCAAAGCACAGATACGCAGTATTTT.

The V and J genes are TRBV6-5 and TRBJ2-2; TRBD2 matches 8 bases. Germline V CDR1 and CDR2: MNHEY, SVGAGI. The CDR3 extends over 15 amino acids. Losses at the gene ends were 6 bases for V and 5 bases for J; bases not matched to a gene: 8. This CDR3 reads CASRPPQRGTGELFF. The CDR3, as DNA: TGTGCCAGCAGGCCGCCCCAGCGGGGGACCGGGGAGCTGTTTTTT.

This clone was seen a few times. J is TRBJ2-2 and V is TRBV10-3, with a weak D call TRBD2 (6 bases). The CDR3 runs 15 residues. The germline V gene has CDR1 ENHRY and CDR2 SYGVKD. Trimming took 5 bases from V and 3 from J, leaving 13 bases between them. The CDR3 nucleotides read TGTGCCATCAGTCCCCGACTAGGCCACACCGGGGAGCTGTTTTTT. Translated, it gives CAISPRLGHTGELFF.

This sequence joins TRBV28 and TRBJ1-3, with 7 nucleotides matching TRBD1. The V segment lost 1 base and the J segment 0 bases; nucleotides outside the gene matches: 3. The CDR3 length is 16 residues. In germline, CDR1 is MDHEN, CDR2 SYDVKM. The DNA for the CDR3 is TGTGCCAGCAGTTTATTACAGGGGACCTCTGGAAACACCATATATTTT. This translates into CASSLLQGTSGNTIYF.

This chain links TRBV7-2 with TRBJ1-2, with 7 bases aligning to TRBD1. Germline V CDR1 and CDR2: SGHTA, FQGNSA. The V gene end was trimmed by 2 bases and the J gene end by 5 bases; junction bases not matched to a gene: 11. The CDR3 spans 16 residues. CDR3 region: CASSLIGRGTAYGYTF. The CDR3 coding sequence is TGTGCCAGCAGCTTAATCGGCCGGGGGACAGCATATGGCTACACCTTC.

The gene calls are TRBV6-1 and TRBJ1-5; D remains ambiguous. The CDR3 contains 12 residues. The germline V gene has CDR1 MNHNS and CDR2 SASEGT. The V and J ends lost 2 bases and 7 bases respectively, with 6 bases between them. In nucleotides, the CDR3 is TGTGCCAGCAGTGAACTGGAGCAGCCCCAGCATTTT. It specifies CASSELEQPQHF.

The genes are TRBV9 and TRBJ1-4; 7 bases align to TRBD1. CDR1 SGDLS and CDR2 YYNGEE come from the germline V gene. J gave up 4 bases and V 3 bases, and 3 bases lay outside the gene matches. This CDR3 spans 14 amino acids. In nucleotides, the CDR3 is TGTGCCAGCAGCGGGGACAGCTTTAATGAAAAACTGTTTTTT. Translating gives CASSGDSFNEKLFF.

The chain carries TRBV5-6 and TRBJ1-2; 7 bases agree with TRBD1. The CDR3 totals 14 residues. With V trimmed by 1 base and J by 0 bases, 0 bases remained unmatched. Germline CDR1 and CDR2: SGHDT and YYEEEE. The CDR3 region has the DNA TGTGCCAGCAGCTTGCAGGGGGCTAACTATGGCTACACCTTC. It encodes CASSLQGANYGYTF.

CDR3 coding DNA: TGTGCCAGCAGCGCCAGGACAGCTAGCAATCAGCCCCAGCATTTT. Amino acid sequence: CASSARTASNQPQHF. This chain connects TRBV5-8 to TRBJ1-5; the D gene is possibly TRBD1 (6 bases). This CDR3 has 15 amino acids. CDR1 and CDR2 from the germline V gene are SGHTS and YDEGEE. Trimming shortened V by 4 bases and J by 0 bases, and 11 bases separated the two germline ends.

V and J are TRBV6-1 and TRBJ2-7; a weak D match, TRBD1 (5 bases). The CDR3 spans 13 residues. Germline CDR1 reads MNHNS; CDR2 reads SASEGT. V was pared by 4 bases and J by 3 bases, with 10 bases between. The CDR3, as DNA: TGTGCCAGCAGTGCAGGGCCGGACTACGAGCAGTACTTC. Its protein is CASSAGPDYEQYF.

The chain recombines TRBV7-2 with TRBJ2-2; D is ambiguous. This CDR3 has 15 amino acids. The V end was cut by 8 bases, the J end by 4 bases, with 17 bases between. Germline CDR1 reads SGHTA; CDR2 reads FQGNSA. The CDR3 region has the DNA TGTGCCAGCGCCCGAAGGCCGCCGGGCACCGGGGAGCTGTTTTTT. This sequence encodes CASARRPPGTGELFF.

The chain couples TRBV30 to TRBJ2-2; 7 bases map to TRBD1. CDR3 length: 12 amino acids. Germline V CDR1 and CDR2: GTSNPN, SVGIG (reference sequence). V lost 4 bases and J lost 4; bases outside the gene matches: 0. The chain's CDR3 is CAWKGATGELFF. The CDR3 region has the DNA TGTGCCTGGAAGGGGGCCACCGGGGAGCTGTTTTTT.

The genes are TRBV11-2 and TRBJ2-2; TRBD1 aligns across 7 bases. The CDR3 spans 17 residues. Germline values: CDR1 SGHAT, CDR2 FQNNGV. Trimming cost V 1 base and J 5 bases; bases outside gene matches: 10. The CDR3 DNA follows: TGTGCCAGCAGCTTAGGGGACAGCGCCCGACGGACCGGGGAGCTGTTTTTT. Translating it yields CASSLGDSARRTGELFF.

The V and J genes are TRBV19 and TRBJ1-1; D ambiguous. CDR3 length: 14 residues. V lost 4 bases, J lost 3 bases, and 12 bases lay in between. The germline V gene has CDR1 LNHDA and CDR2 SQIVND (reference sequence). CDR3 bases: TGTGCCAGTAGTACCGAGACCGTTGACACTGAAGCTTTCTTT. As protein: CASSTETVDTEAFF. The full variable domain, in which reference TRBV19 and TRBJ1-1 provide the parts outside the CDR3, is DGGITQSPKYLFRKEGQNVTLSCEQNLNHDAMYWYRQDPGQGLRLIYYSQIVNDFQKGDIAEGYSVSREKKESFPLTVTSAQKNPTAFYLCASSTETVDTEAFFGQGTRLTVV.

The chain joins TRBV19 to TRBJ1-6; a possible D gene is TRBD1 (5 bases). V lost 3 bases to trimming and J lost 1 base, with 10 bases between them. The germline V gene encodes CDR1 LNHDA and CDR2 SQIVND (reference sequence). This CDR3 is built from 16 residues. This CDR3 reads CASSIFGGSYNSPLHF. The CDR3 DNA follows: TGTGCCAGTAGTATTTTTGGGGGATCCTATAATTCACCCCTCCACTTT.

The V gene is TRBV13, the J gene TRBJ1-1; 8 bases map to TRBD1. Trimming took 5 bases from V and 7 from J; bases not matched to a gene: 6. CDR3 size: 13 residues. Germline values: CDR1 PRHDT, CDR2 FYEKMQ (reference sequence). The CDR3 nucleotides are TGTGCCAGCAGCCAGGGACAGGCAAATGAAGCTTTCTTT. Encoded protein: CASSQGQANEAFF.